This TCR beta chain comes out of a study of T cells in Graves' hyperthyroidism and ophthalmopathy. Broader study findings: A model using 13 V-J features told ophthalmopathy apart from stable hyperthyroidism. Blood also carried most thyroid clonotypes expanded above 0.001.

CDR1 and CDR2 (germline): MNHEY, SVGAGI. The CDR3 contains 14 residues. V was pared by 2 bases and J by 9 bases, with 16 bases between. Stable hyperthyroidism: no ophthalmopathy progression over 18 months of follow-up. This clonotype has at least ten counts. Antigen: not known. There were TCR beta CDR3 regions amplified from RNA transcripts. TCR CDR3 underwent first-round RT-PCR with the HTBI primer set. One entry per CDR3 protein, called by TCRdb with MiXCR from the multiplex PCR reads. The sample has fewer than 600,000 distinct CDR3 sequences; 13% to 15% are singletons. Sequencing input: blood. The J gene is TRBJ1-1, the V gene TRBV6-5; no clear D gene. The TCR sequence derives from a woman younger than 30 with Graves' hyperthyroidism. The CDR3 loop is CASSYPSNWMKAFF. In DNA, the CDR3 is TGTGCCAGCAGTTACCCCAGTAACTGGATGAAAGCTTTCTTT.